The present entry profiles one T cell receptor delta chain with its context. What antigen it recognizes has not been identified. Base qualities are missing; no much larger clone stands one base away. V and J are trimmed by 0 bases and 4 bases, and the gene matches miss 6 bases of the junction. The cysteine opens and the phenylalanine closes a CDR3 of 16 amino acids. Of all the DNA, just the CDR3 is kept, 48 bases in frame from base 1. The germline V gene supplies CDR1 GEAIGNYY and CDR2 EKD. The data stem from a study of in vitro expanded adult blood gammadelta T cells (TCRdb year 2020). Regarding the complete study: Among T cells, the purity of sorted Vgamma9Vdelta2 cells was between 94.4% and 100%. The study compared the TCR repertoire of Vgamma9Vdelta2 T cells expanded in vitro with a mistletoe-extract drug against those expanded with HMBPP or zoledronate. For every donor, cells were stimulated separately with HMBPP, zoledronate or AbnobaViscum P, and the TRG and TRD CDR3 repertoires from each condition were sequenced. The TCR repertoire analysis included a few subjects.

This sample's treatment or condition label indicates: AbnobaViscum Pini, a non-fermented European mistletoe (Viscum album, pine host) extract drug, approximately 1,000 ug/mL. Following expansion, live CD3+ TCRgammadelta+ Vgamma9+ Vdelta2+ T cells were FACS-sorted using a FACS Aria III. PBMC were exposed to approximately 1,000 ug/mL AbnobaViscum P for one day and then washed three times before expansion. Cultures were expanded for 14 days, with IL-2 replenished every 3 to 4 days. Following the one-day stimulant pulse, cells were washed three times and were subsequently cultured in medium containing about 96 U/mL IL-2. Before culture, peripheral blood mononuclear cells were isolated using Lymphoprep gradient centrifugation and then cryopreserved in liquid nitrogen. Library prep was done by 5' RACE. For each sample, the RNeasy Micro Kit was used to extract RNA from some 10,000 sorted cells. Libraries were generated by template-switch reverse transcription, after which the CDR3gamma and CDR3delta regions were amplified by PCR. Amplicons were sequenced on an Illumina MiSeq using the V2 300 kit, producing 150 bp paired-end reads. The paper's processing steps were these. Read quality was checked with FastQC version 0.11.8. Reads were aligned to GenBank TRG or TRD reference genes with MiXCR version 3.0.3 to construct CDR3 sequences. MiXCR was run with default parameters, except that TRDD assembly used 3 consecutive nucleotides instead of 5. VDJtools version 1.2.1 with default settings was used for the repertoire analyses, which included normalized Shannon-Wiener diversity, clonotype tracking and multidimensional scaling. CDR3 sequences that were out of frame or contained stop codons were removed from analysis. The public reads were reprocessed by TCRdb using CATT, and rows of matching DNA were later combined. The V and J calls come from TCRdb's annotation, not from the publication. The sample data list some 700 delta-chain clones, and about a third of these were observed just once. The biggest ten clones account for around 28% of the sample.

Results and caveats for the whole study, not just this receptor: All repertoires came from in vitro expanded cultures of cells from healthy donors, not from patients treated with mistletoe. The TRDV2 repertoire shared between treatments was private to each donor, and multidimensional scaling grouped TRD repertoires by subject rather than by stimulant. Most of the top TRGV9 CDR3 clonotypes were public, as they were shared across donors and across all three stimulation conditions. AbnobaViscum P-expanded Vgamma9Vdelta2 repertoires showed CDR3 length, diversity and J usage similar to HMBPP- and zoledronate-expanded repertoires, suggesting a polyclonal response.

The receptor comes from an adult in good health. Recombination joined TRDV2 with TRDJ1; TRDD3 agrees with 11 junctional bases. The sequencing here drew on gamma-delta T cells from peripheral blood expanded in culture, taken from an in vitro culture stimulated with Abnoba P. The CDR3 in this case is CACDTVGTGGYDKLIF. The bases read TGTGCCTGTGACACCGTAGGTACTGGGGGATACGATAAACTCATCTTT.